This T cell receptor (beta chain) derives from a study of T cell clonotyping in hematopoietic cell transplantation. Study context: Cytoreduction preceded collection of pretransplant recipient samples.

Sequencing used immunoSEQ multiplex PCR; TCRdb keeps in-frame clones, though not all of them. In the table there are some 49,000 clones, about nine tenths of which are singletons. Indicated time point: recipient sample about 28 days before transplant, after cytoreduction. Per germline, CDR1 SGHTA and CDR2 FQGTGA. The CDR3 sequence is 12 residues long. Losses at the gene ends were 2 bases for V and 15 bases for J; bases not matched to a gene: 7. As for this clone: Its antigen is unknown.

Study observations and caveats: After transplant, recipient diversity fell while pathologically expanded clonotypes grew through day 180. Higher Inverse Simpson Index values in graft donor and pretransplant recipient predicted broader posttransplant TCR diversity.

The TCR sequence derives from a man aged 55 to 70 with biphenotypic leukemia. Some clones in this sample may be carry-over from other donors' samples. Sequences were derived from peripheral blood mononuclear cells, sampled before stem cell transplant. The chain links TRBV7-3 to TRBJ2-1; 7 nucleotides line up with TRBD2. In DNA form, the CDR3 reads TGTGCCAGCAGCTTAGGGGGAGGGCCTTGGTTCTTC. Its protein is CASSLGGGPWFF.